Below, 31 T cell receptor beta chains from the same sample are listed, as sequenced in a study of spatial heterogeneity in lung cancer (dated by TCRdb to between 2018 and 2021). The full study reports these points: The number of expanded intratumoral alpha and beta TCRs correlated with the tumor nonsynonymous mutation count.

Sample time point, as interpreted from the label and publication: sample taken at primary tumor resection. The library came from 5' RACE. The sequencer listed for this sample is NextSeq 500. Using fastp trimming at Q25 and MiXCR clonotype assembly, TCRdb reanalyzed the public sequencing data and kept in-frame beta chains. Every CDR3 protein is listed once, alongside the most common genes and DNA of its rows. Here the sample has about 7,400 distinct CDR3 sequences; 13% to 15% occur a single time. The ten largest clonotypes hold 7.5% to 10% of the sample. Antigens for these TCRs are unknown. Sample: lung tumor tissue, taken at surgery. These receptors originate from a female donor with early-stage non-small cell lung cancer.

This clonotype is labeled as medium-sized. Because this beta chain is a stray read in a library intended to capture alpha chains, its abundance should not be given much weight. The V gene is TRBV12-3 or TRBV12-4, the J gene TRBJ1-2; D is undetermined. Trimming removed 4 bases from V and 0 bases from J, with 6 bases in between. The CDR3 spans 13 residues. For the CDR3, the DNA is TGTGCCAGCAGTTGGCAACCTAACTATGGCTACACCTTC. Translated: CASSWQPNYGYTF.

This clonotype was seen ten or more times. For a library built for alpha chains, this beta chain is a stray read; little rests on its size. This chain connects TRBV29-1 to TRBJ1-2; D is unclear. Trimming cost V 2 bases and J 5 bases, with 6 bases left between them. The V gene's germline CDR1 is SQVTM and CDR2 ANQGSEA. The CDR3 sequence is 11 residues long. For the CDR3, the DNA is TGCAGCGTTGAACGGGGTTATGGCTACACCTTC. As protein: CSVERGYGYTF.

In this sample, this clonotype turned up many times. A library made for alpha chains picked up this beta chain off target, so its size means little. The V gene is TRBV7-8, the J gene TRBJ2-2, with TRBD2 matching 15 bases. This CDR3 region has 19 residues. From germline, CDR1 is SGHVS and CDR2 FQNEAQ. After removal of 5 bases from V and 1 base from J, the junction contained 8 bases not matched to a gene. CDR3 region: CASSTSGLAGGLNTGELFF. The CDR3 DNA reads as TGTGCCAGCAGCACCTCGGGACTAGCGGGGGGACTGAACACCGGGGAGCTGTTTTTT. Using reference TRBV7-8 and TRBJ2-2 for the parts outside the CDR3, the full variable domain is GAGVSQSPRYKVAKRGQDVALRCDPISGHVSLFWYQQALGQGPEFLTYFQNEAQLDKSGLPSDRFFAERPEGSVSTLKIQRTQQEDSAVYLCASSTSGLAGGLNTGELFFGEGSRLTVL.

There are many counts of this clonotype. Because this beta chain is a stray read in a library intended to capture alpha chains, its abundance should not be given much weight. In DNA form, the CDR3 reads TGTGCCAGCAGCTTAGCCCGGACAGGGGGGCGCGCTTTCTTT. Translated, it gives CASSLARTGGRAFF. V gene TRBV7-2 combines with J gene TRBJ1-1, with 10 bases lining up with TRBD1. Germline V CDR1 and CDR2: SGHTA, FQGNSA. Unmatched junction bases numbered 6, after V lost 0 bases and J lost 11 bases. The CDR3 spans 14 residues.

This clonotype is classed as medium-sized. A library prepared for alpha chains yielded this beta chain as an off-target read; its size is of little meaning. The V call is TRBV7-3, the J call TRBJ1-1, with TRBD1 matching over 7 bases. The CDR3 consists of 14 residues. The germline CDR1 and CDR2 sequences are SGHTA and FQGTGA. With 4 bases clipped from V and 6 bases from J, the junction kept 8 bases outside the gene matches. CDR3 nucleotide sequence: TGTGCCAGCAGCTCCACCGGCAGGGGGGCTGAAGCTTTCTTT. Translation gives CASSSTGRGAEAFF.

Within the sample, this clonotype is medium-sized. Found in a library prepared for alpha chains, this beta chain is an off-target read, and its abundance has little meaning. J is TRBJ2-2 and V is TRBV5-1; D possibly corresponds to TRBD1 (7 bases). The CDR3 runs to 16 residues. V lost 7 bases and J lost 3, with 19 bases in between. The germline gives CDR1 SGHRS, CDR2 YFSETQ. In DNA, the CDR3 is TGCGCCAGCCTCCCTAGCGACAGGGCAGACACCGGGGAGCTGTTTTTT. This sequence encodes CASLPSDRADTGELFF.

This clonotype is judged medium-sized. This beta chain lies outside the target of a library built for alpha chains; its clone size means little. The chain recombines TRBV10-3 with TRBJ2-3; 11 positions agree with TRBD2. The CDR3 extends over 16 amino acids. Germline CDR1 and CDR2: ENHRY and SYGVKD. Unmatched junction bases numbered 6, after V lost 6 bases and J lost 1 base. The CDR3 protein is CAISHRTSGRTDTQYF. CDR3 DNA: TGTGCCATCAGCCATAGGACTAGCGGGCGCACAGATACGCAGTATTTT.

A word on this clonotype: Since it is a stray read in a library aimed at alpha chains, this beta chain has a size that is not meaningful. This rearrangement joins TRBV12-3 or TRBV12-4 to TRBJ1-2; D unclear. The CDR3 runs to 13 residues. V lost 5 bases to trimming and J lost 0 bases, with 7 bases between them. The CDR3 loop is CASSLGTNYGYTF. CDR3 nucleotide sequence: TGTGCCAGCAGTCTCGGGACTAACTATGGCTACACCTTC.

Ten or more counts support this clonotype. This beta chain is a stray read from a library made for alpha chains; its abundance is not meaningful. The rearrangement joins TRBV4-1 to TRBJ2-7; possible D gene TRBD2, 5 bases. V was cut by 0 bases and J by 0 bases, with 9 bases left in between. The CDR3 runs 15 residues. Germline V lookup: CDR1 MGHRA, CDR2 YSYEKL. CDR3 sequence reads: CASSQDPGYSYEQYF. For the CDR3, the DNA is TGCGCCAGCAGCCAAGATCCGGGGTACTCCTACGAGCAGTACTTC.

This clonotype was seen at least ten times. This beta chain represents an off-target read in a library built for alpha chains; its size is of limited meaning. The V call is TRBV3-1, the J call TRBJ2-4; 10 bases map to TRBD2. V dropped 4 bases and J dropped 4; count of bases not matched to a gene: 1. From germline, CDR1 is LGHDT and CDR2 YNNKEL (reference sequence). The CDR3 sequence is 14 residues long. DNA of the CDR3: TGTGCCAGCAGCCGTAGCGGGGGGAAAAACATTCAGTACTTC. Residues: CASSRSGGKNIQYF.

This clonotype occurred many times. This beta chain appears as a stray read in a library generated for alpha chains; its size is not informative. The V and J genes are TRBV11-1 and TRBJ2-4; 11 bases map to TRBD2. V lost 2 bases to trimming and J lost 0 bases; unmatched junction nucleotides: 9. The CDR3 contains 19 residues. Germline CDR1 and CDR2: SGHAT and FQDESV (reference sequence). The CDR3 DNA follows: TGTGCCAGCAGCTTATGGGCTAGCGGGGGGCCACTAGCCAAAAACATTCAGTACTTC. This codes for CASSLWASGGPLAKNIQYF.

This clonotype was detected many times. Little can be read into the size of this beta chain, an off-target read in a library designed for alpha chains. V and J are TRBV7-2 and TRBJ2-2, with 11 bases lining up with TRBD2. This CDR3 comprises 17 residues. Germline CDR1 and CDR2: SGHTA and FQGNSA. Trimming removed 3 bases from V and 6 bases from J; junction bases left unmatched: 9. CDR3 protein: CASSLLPSGGLSGELFF. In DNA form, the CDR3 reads TGTGCCAGCAGCTTGCTCCCTAGCGGGGGGCTGTCCGGGGAGCTGTTTTTT.

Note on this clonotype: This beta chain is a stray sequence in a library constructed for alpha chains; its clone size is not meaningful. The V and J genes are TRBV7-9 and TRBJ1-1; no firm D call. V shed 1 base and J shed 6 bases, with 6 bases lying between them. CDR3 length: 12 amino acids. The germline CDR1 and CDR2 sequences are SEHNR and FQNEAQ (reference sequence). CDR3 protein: CASSLELAEAFF. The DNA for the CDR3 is TGTGCCAGCAGCTTAGAGTTGGCTGAAGCTTTCTTT.

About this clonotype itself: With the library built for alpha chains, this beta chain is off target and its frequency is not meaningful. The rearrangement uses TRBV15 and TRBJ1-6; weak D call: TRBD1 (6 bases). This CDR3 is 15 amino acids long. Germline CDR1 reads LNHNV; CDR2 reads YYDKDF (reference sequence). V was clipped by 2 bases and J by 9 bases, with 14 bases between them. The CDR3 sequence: CATSRRTAGGSPLHF. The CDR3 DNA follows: TGTGCCACCAGCAGAAGGACAGCCGGAGGTTCACCCCTCCACTTT.

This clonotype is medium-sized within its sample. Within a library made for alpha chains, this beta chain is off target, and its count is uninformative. The CDR3 coding sequence is TGCAGTGCTAGATGGGGAAACTATGGCTACACCTTC. Its protein product is CSARWGNYGYTF. The chain uses TRBV20-1 and TRBJ1-2; D unclear. CDR1 is DFQATT and CDR2 is SNEGSKA in the germline V gene (reference sequence). V was cut by 2 bases and J by 2 bases, with 6 bases left in between. The CDR3 length is 12 residues.

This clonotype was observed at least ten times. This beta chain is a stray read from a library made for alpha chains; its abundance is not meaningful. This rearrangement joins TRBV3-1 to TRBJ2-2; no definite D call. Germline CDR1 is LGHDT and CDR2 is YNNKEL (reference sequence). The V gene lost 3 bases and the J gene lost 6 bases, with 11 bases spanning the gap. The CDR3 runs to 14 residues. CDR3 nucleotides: TGTGCCAGCAGCCACCGGGTAATAGCCGGGGAGCTGTTTTTT. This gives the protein CASSHRVIAGELFF.

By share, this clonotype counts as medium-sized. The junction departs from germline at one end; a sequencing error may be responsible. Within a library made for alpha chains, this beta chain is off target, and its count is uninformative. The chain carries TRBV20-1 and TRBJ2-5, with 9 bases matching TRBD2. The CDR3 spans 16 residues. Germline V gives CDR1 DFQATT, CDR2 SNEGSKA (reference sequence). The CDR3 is CGAPLASAGGPLTQYF. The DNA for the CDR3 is TGCGGTGCTCCACTGGCCTCAGCGGGGGGCCCTCTGACCCAGTACTTC.

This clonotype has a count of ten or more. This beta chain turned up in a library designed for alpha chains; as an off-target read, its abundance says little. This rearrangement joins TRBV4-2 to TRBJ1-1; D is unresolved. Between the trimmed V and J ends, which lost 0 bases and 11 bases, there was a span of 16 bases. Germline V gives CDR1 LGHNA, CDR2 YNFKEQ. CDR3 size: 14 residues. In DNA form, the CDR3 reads TGTGCCAGCAGCCAAGATTACGACGCCAGGAGGGCTTTCTTT. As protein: CASSQDYDARRAFF.

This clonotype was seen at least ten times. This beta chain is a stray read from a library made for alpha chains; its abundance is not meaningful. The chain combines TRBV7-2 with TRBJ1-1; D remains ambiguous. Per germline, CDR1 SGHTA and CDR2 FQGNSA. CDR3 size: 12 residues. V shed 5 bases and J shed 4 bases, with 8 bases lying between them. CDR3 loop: CASSRRVTEAFF. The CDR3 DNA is TGTGCCAGCAGCCGCCGGGTCACTGAAGCTTTCTTT.

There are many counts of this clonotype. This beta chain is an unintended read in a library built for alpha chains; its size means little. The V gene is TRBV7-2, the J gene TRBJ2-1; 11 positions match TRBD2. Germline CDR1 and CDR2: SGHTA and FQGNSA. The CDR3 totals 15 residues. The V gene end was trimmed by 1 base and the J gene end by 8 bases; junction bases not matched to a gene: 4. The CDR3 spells CASSLGSGGAYEQFF. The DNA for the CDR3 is TGTGCCAGCAGCTTAGGTAGCGGGGGGGCTTATGAGCAGTTCTTC. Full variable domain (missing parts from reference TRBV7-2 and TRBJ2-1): GAGVSQSPSNKVTEKGKDVELRCDPISGHTALYWYRQSLGQGLEFLIYFQGNSAPDKSGLPSDRFSAERTGGSVSTLTIQRTQQEDSAVYLCASSLGSGGAYEQFFGPGTRLTVL.

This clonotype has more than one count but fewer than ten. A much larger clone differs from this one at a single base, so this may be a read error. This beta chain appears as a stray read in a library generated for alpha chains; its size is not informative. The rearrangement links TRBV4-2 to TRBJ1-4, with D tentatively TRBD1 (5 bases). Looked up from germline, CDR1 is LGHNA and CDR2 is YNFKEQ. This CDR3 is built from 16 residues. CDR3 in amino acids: CVSSQDRSVKGEKLFF. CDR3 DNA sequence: TGTGTCAGCAGCCAAGATCGAAGTGTTAAGGGGGAAAAACTGTTTTTT.

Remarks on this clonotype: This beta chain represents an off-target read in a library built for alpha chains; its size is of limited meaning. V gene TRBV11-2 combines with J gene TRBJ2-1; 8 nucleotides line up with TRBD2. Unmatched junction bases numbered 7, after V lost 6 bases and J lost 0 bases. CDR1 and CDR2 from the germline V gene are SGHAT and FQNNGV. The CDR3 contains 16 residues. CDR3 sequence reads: CASRPGSGSSYNEQFF. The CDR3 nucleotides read TGTGCCAGCAGGCCTGGGAGCGGGAGCTCCTACAATGAGCAGTTCTTC.

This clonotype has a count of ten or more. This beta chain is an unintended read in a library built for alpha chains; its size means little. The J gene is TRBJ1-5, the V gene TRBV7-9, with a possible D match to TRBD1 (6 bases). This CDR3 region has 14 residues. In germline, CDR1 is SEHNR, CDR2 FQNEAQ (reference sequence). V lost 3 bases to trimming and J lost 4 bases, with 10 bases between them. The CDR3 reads CASSLTGLNQPQHF. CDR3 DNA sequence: TGTGCCAGCAGCTTGACAGGTTTAAATCAGCCCCAGCATTTT.

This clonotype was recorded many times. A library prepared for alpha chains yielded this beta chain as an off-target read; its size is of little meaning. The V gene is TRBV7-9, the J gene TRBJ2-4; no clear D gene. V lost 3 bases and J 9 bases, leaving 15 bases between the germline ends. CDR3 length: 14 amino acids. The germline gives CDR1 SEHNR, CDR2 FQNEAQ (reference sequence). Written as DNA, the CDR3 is TGTGCCAGCAGCTTTGGAGAGGCCCGCGGCATTCAGTACTTC. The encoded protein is CASSFGEARGIQYF. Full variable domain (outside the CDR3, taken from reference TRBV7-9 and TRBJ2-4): DTGVSQNPRHKITKRGQNVTFRCDPISEHNRLYWYRQTLGQGPEFLTYFQNEAQLEKSRLLSDRFSAERPKGSFSTLEIQRTEQGDSAMYLCASSFGEARGIQYFGAGTRLSVL.

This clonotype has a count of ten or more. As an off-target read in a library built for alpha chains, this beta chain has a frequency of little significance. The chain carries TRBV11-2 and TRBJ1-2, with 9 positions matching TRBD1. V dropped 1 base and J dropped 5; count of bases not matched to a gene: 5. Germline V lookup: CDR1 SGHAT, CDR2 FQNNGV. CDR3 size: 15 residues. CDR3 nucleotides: TGTGCCAGCAGCTTAGGGGACAGGGCCCGATATGGCTACACCTTC. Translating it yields CASSLGDRARYGYTF.

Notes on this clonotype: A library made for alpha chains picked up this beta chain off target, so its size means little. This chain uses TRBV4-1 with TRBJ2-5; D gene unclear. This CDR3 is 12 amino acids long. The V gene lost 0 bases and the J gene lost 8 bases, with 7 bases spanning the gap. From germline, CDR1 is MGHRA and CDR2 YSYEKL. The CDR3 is CASSQDTPTQYF. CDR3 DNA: TGCGCCAGCAGCCAAGATACTCCAACCCAGTACTTC.

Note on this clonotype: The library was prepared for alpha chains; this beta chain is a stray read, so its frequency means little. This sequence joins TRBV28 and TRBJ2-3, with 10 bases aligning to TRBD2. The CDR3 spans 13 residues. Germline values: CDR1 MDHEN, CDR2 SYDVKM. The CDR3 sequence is CVTGTSDTDTQYF. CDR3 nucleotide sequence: TGTGTCACCGGGACTAGCGATACAGATACGCAGTATTTT.

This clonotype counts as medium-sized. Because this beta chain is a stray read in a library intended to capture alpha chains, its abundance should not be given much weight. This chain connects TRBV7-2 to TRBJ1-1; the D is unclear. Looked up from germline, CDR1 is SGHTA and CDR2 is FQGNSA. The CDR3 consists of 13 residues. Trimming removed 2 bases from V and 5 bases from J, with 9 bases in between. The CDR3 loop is CASSLSTRTEAFF. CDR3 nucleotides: TGTGCCAGCAGCTTAAGTACCCGGACTGAAGCTTTCTTT.

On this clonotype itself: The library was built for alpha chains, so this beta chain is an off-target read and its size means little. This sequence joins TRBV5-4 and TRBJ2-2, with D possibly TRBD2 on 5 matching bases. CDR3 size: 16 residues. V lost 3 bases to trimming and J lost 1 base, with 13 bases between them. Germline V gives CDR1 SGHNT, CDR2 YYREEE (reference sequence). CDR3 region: CASSSEEGLNTGELFF. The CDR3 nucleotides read TGTGCCAGCAGCTCGGAGGAAGGGTTGAACACCGGGGAGCTGTTTTTT.

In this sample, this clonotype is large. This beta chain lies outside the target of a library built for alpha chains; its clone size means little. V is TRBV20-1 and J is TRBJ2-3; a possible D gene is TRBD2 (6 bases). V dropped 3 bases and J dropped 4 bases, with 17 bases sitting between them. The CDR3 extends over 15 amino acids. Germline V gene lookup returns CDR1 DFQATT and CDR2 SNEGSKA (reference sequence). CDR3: CSARGGAGGADTQYF. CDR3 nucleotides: TGCAGTGCTAGGGGAGGCGCGGGCGGCGCAGATACGCAGTATTTT.

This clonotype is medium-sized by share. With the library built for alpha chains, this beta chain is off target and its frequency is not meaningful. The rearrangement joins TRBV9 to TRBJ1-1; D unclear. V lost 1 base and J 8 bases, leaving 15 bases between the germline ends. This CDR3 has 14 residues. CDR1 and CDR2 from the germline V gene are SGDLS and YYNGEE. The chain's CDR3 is CASSVTSQRAEAFF. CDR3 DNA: TGTGCCAGCAGCGTAACCTCTCAAAGGGCGGAAGCTTTCTTT. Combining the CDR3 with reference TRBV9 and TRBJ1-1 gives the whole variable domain DSGVTQTPKHLITATGQRVTLRCSPRSGDLSVYWYQQSLDQGLQFLIQYYNGEERAKGNILERFSAQQFPDLHSELNLSSLELGDSALYFCASSVTSQRAEAFFGQGTRLTVV.